This T cell receptor (beta chain) emerged from a study of cytomegalovirus exposure and HLA in healthy donors. Study-level findings and limits: A few of the chains that were CMV-associated were confirmed in vitro to be specific for CMV antigens.

This clone was observed a few times. The antigen remains unidentified. Germline CDR1 reads SEHNR; CDR2 reads FQNEAQ (reference sequence). This CDR3 is built from 16 residues. V shed 3 bases and J 1 base; nucleotides not matched to a gene: 5. 13 Jbeta primers and 60 Vbeta primers were used for the PCR. The data were produced by immunoSEQ multiplex PCR, yet TCRdb's version contains in-frame clones alone and is incomplete. The sample records 150,000 to 180,000 clones, around 70% being singletons. Sequenced material: PBMCs. This chain uses TRBV7-9 with TRBJ2-5; 10 bases are a match to TRBD2. The receptor was derived from a man under 40 in good health and CMV-seronegative. The CDR3 sequence is CASSLGSGGTQETQYF. CDR3 in DNA: TGTGCCAGCAGCTTGGGTAGCGGGGGGACCCAAGAGACCCAGTACTTC. Together with reference TRBV7-9 and TRBJ2-5, the CDR3 gives the full variable domain: DTGVSQNPRHKITKRGQNVTFRCDPISEHNRLYWYRQTLGQGPEFLTYFQNEAQLEKSRLLSDRFSAERPKGSFSTLEIQRTEQGDSAMYLCASSLGSGGTQETQYFGPGTRLLVL.